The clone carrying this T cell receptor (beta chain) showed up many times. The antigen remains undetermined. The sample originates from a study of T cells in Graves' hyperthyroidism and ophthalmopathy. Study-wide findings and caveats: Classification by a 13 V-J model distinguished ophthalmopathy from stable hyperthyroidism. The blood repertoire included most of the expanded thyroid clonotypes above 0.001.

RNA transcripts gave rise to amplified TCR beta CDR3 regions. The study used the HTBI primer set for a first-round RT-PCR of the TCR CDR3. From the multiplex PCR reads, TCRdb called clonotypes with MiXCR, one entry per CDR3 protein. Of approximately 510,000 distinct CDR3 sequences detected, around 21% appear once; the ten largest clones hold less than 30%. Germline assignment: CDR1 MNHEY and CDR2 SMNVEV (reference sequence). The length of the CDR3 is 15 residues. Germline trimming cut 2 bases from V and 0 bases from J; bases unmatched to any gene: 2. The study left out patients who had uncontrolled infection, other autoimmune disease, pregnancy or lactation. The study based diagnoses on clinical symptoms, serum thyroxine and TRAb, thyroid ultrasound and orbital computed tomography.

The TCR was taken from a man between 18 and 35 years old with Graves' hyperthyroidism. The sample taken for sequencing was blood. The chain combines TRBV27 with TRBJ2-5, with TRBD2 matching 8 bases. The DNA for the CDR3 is TGTGCCAGCAGTTTACGGGGGGGCGACCAAGAGACCCAGTACTTC. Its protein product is CASSLRGGDQETQYF.